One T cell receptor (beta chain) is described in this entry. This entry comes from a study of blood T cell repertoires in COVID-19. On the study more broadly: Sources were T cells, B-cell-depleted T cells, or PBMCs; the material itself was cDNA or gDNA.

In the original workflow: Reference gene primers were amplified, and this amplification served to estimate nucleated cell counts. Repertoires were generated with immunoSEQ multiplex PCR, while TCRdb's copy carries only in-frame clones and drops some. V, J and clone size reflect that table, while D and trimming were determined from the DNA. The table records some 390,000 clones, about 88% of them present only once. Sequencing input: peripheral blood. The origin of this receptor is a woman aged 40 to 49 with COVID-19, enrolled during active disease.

The DNA for the CDR3 is TGTGCCAGCAGTAGGGAGCACACTGAAGCTTTCTTT. This gives the protein CASSREHTEAFF. This rearrangement joins TRBV28 to TRBJ1-1; D gene ambiguous. V lost 5 bases and J 3 bases, leaving 7 bases between the germline ends. From germline, CDR1 is MDHEN and CDR2 SYDVKM. This CDR3 region has 12 residues.